The 26 T cell receptor beta chains reported below all come from one sample, sequenced in a study of PD-1 blockade in classical Hodgkin lymphoma. Every one of the patients relapsed after autologous stem cell transplantation (brentuximab vedotin exposure was variable). The CD8+ T cells came from thawed PBMCs through magnetic negative selection. Using immunoSEQ multiplex PCR, the repertoire was profiled, and TCRdb retains in-frame clones only, with some absent. This sample has around 7,500 clones, with roughly 84% found just once. The sequenced sample was CD8+ T cells from blood, obtained at baseline. These receptors were taken from a human donor with classical Hodgkin lymphoma.

The CDR3 protein is CASSWLTSGTIYEQYF. Written as DNA, the CDR3 is TGTGCCAGCAGCTGGTTGACTAGCGGGACAATCTACGAGCAGTACTTC. The chain links TRBV5-6 to TRBJ2-7; 11 bases are a match to TRBD2. There are 16 residues in the CDR3. J gave up 3 bases and V 3 bases, and 8 bases lay outside the gene matches. Germline loops: CDR1 SGHDT, CDR2 YYEEEE.

The chain carries TRBV13 and TRBJ2-7; no reliable D call. Germline V gives CDR1 PRHDT, CDR2 FYEKMQ (reference sequence). The CDR3 covers 14 residues. The V gene lost 0 bases and the J gene lost 1 base, with 7 bases spanning the gap. CDR3 sequence reads: CASSLGVSSYEQYF. The CDR3 DNA is TGTGCCAGCAGCTTAGGGGTCAGTTCCTACGAGCAGTACTTC.

In its sample, this clone was seen once. The chain combines TRBV6-5 with TRBJ2-3, with TRBD2 identical over 10 bases. Germline V lookup: CDR1 MNHEY, CDR2 SVGAGI. J gave up 2 bases and V 8 bases, and 7 bases lay outside the gene matches. CDR3 length equals 15 residues. The CDR3 reads CASGGLADATDTQYF. The CDR3 region has the DNA TGTGCCAGCGGAGGACTAGCGGATGCCACAGATACGCAGTATTTT.

The chain uses TRBV28 and TRBJ2-7, with 8 positions matching TRBD2. This CDR3 contains 17 residues. Germline CDR1 is MDHEN and CDR2 is SYDVKM. Unmatched junction bases numbered 14, after V lost 3 bases and J lost 4 bases. The CDR3 is CASSLSGSGRIGYEQYF. CDR3 in DNA: TGTGCCAGCAGTTTGTCAGGCAGCGGGAGAATCGGGTACGAGCAGTACTTC.

This chain connects TRBV5-1 to TRBJ2-7; TRBD1 matches 7 bases. V lost 2 bases to trimming and J lost 1 base; unmatched junction nucleotides: 3. CDR3 length equals 14 residues. Germline CDR1 SGHRS, CDR2 YFSETQ. The CDR3 loop reads CASSLPGQSYEQYF. In DNA form, the CDR3 reads TGCGCCAGCAGCTTACCGGGACAGTCCTACGAGCAGTACTTC.

CDR3: CASSVGSYTGELFF. CDR3 DNA sequence: TGTGCCAGCAGCGTAGGGTCATACACCGGGGAGCTGTTTTTT. The chain links TRBV9 to TRBJ2-2, with D uncertain. CDR1 and CDR2 (germline): SGDLS, YYNGEE. The V gene lost 0 bases and the J gene lost 3 bases, with 6 bases spanning the gap. This CDR3 comprises 14 residues.

V is TRBV19 and J is TRBJ1-1; 8 nucleotides match TRBD1. Germline V CDR1 and CDR2: LNHDA, SQIVND (reference sequence). CDR3 length: 16 amino acids. The V segment lost 3 bases and the J segment 0 bases; nucleotides outside the gene matches: 6. CDR3 in amino acids: CASSIRTGGMNTEAFF. The CDR3 nucleotides read TGTGCCAGTAGTATTCGCACAGGGGGTATGAACACTGAAGCTTTCTTT. The variable domain in full, completed from reference TRBV19 and TRBJ1-1, reads DGGITQSPKYLFRKEGQNVTLSCEQNLNHDAMYWYRQDPGQGLRLIYYSQIVNDFQKGDIAEGYSVSREKKESFPLTVTSAQKNPTAFYLCASSIRTGGMNTEAFFGQGTRLTVV.

The chain combines TRBV7-2 with TRBJ2-1; D possibly matches TRBD1 or TRBD2 (5 bases each). This CDR3 is 15 amino acids long. The germline gives CDR1 SGHTA, CDR2 FQGNSA. Trimming took 2 bases from V and 4 from J, leaving 12 bases between them. The CDR3 region has the DNA TGTGCCAGCAGCTTATTCGGGGCCCCGTACAATGAGCAGTTCTTC. It translates to CASSLFGAPYNEQFF.

The rearrangement joins TRBV2 to TRBJ2-7; a possible D gene is TRBD1 (6 bases). This CDR3 is built from 12 residues. V gave up 5 bases and J gave up 4 bases, with 9 bases separating them. The germline CDR1 and CDR2 sequences are SNHLY and FYNNEI. CDR3 bases: TGTGCCAGCAGTCCAGGGGAATACGAGCAGTACTTC. It specifies CASSPGEYEQYF.

The V gene is TRBV27, the J gene TRBJ2-1, with TRBD2 as a possible D gene (5 bases). The CDR3 has 15 amino acids. The ends were cut back, 4 bases at V and 2 bases at J, with 12 bases in the middle. The germline V gene encodes CDR1 MNHEY and CDR2 SMNVEV (reference sequence). The CDR3 here is CASSSAGWPYNEQFF. Here the CDR3 DNA reads TGTGCCAGCAGTTCTGCGGGCTGGCCCTACAATGAGCAGTTCTTC.

V is TRBV2 and J is TRBJ2-1; 7 bases match TRBD2. The J segment lost 5 bases and the V segment lost 1 base, leaving 5 bases of the junction unmatched. Germline V gene data show CDR1 as SNHLY and CDR2 as FYNNEI. The CDR3 has 15 amino acids. This CDR3 is CASSEERGGHNEQFF. CDR3 nucleotide sequence: TGTGCCAGCAGTGAAGAACGCGGGGGTCACAATGAGCAGTTCTTC.

This clone appeared once. V is TRBV28 and J is TRBJ2-3; the match to TRBD2 covers 7 bases. The germline CDR1 and CDR2 sequences are MDHEN and SYDVKM. The CDR3 is 18 amino acids. The ends lost 0 bases at V and 0 bases at J; junction bases unmatched: 9. CDR3 in DNA: TGTGCCAGCAGTTTATGGGCGCGGGGGAGCTCTAGCACAGATACGCAGTATTTT. Its protein is CASSLWARGSSSTDTQYF.

In its sample, this clone ranks as medium-sized (0.01 to 0.1%). The chain links TRBV2 to TRBJ1-4, with D unclear. Germline CDR1 is SNHLY and CDR2 is FYNNEI. Trimming removed 6 bases from V and 7 bases from J, with 15 bases in between. The CDR3 consists of 14 residues. The CDR3 loop reads CASREEGSGEKLFF. The CDR3 coding sequence is TGTGCCAGCAGAGAGGAGGGAAGTGGTGAAAAACTGTTTTTT.

The CDR3 sequence: CASSLGGGLGHQPQHF. As DNA, the CDR3 is TGTGCCAGCAGCCTAGGGGGGGGGCTCGGTCATCAGCCCCAGCATTTT. This chain joins TRBV27 and TRBJ1-5, with D maybe TRBD1 (6 bases). Germline V CDR1 and CDR2: MNHEY, SMNVEV (reference sequence). The V end was cut by 6 bases, the J end by 5 bases, with 20 bases between. The CDR3 extends over 16 amino acids.

The rearrangement uses TRBV9 and TRBJ2-3; 11 bases match TRBD2. The V gene end was trimmed by 3 bases and the J gene end by 2 bases; junction bases not matched to a gene: 5. Per the germline V gene, CDR1 is SGDLS and CDR2 is YYNGEE. The CDR3 has 16 amino acids. The CDR3 spells CASSAGTSGYTDTQYF. The CDR3 nucleotides read TGTGCCAGCAGCGCCGGGACTAGCGGTTACACAGATACGCAGTATTTT.

This chain joins TRBV11-2 and TRBJ2-7, with D perhaps matching TRBD1 (6 bases). CDR1 is SGHAT and CDR2 is FQNNGV in the germline V gene. V was shortened by 1 base and J by 2 bases, with 15 bases between the two germline ends. This CDR3 region has 16 residues. This chain's CDR3 is CASSLGGRTTPYEQYF. The CDR3 nucleotides read TGTGCCAGCAGCTTAGGGGGGCGAACGACTCCCTACGAGCAGTACTTC.

This clone was seen once. The V call is TRBV5-1, the J call TRBJ2-1, with D maybe TRBD1 (8 bases). CDR3 length: 16 residues. V gave up 4 bases and J gave up 6 bases, with 20 bases separating them. Germline lookup yields CDR1 SGHRS and CDR2 YFSETQ. The CDR3 DNA is TGCGCCAGCAGCGCCGGACAGGGATGGGGGGGCAATGAGCAGTTCTTC. Encoded protein: CASSAGQGWGGNEQFF.

In the case of this clone: The sample contains more than one DNA sequence encoding this CDR3. The rearrangement links TRBV6-5 to TRBJ1-1; D may be TRBD1 (6 bases). The CDR3 covers 13 residues. Germline V gene lookup returns CDR1 MNHEY and CDR2 SVGAGI. Trimming pared 5 bases from V and 5 bases from J, leaving 12 bases between. In DNA, the CDR3 is TGTGCCAGCAGTCCTACAGGGAGTACTGAAGCTTTCTTT. It encodes CASSPTGSTEAFF.

This chain uses TRBV6-5 with TRBJ2-1; 11 positions agree with TRBD2. The CDR3 is made up of 16 amino acids. V dropped 2 bases and J dropped 3; count of bases not matched to a gene: 3. CDR1 is MNHEY, CDR2 SVGAGI, per germline. CDR3 protein: CASSYGLAGGYNEQFF. CDR3 bases: TGTGCCAGCAGTTACGGTCTAGCGGGGGGCTACAATGAGCAGTTCTTC.

In DNA form, the CDR3 reads TGTGCCAGCAGCTTGGAACTTACGGAGACCCAGTACTTC. Its translation: CASSLELTETQYF. This rearrangement joins TRBV5-6 to TRBJ2-5; D unclear. V was cut by 0 bases and J by 5 bases, with 8 bases left in between. The CDR3 is 13 amino acids. Germline V lookup: CDR1 SGHDT, CDR2 YYEEEE.

The chain uses TRBV27 and TRBJ2-1, with 10 nucleotides matching TRBD2. V trimming: 3 bases; J trimming: 5 bases; junction bases outside the gene matches: 10. The CDR3 contains 17 residues. Germline assignment: CDR1 MNHEY and CDR2 SMNVEV (reference sequence). The CDR3: CASSFPPYSGRNNEQFF. In nucleotides, the CDR3 is TGTGCCAGCAGTTTCCCACCGTATAGCGGGAGGAACAATGAGCAGTTCTTC.

V usage is TRBV27 and J usage is TRBJ2-1; no firm D call. Germline V gene data show CDR1 as MNHEY and CDR2 as SMNVEV (reference sequence). This CDR3 contains 12 residues. Trimming stripped 6 bases from V and 6 bases from J, with 9 bases between. CDR3 nucleotides: TGTGCCAGCAGGCTTGGCGGCAATGAGCAGTTCTTC. The encoded protein is CASRLGGNEQFF.

V is TRBV7-2 and J is TRBJ1-2; unclear D gene. CDR1 and CDR2 (germline): SGHTA, FQGNSA. Trimming pared 1 base from V and 7 bases from J, leaving 7 bases between. The CDR3 sequence is 12 residues long. The CDR3 DNA reads as TGTGCCAGCAGCTTAGGTCGTCTTGGCTACACCTTC. Translated: CASSLGRLGYTF.

The chain recombines TRBV15 with TRBJ2-3; 14 positions match TRBD2. The CDR3 length is 19 residues. J lost 4 bases, V lost 1 base, and 10 bases had no gene match. Germline assignment: CDR1 LNHNV and CDR2 YYDKDF (reference sequence). Here the CDR3 DNA reads TGTGCCACCAGCAGAGTTCGGACTAGCGGGAGGTTATCCGCAGATACGCAGTATTTT. The encoded protein is CATSRVRTSGRLSADTQYF.

The chain joins TRBV27 to TRBJ1-2; maybe TRBD1 (5 bases). Germline V gene data show CDR1 as MNHEY and CDR2 as SMNVEV (reference sequence). CDR3 size: 14 residues. The ends were cut back, 3 bases at V and 2 bases at J, with 10 bases in the middle. The CDR3 sequence is CASSFGGPNYGYTF. The CDR3 DNA reads as TGTGCCAGCAGTTTTGGGGGTCCCAACTATGGCTACACCTTC.

V is TRBV27 and J is TRBJ2-2; D is unclear. CDR1 and CDR2 (germline): MNHEY, SMNVEV (reference sequence). CDR3 length: 11 residues. V was clipped by 4 bases and J by 5 bases, with 2 bases between them. CDR3 residues: CASSSTGELFF. The CDR3 DNA is TGTGCCAGCAGTTCTACCGGGGAGCTGTTTTTT.